This T cell receptor beta chain was captured by sequencing in a study of OX40 agonist ivuxolimab in advanced cancers. Study as a whole: Hepatocellular carcinoma, melanoma, renal cell or head and neck cancer affected the dose-escalation patients.

The assay was immunoSEQ multiplex PCR, and TCRdb's table has in-frame clones only and misses some. Of fewer than 80,000 clones in the sample, approximately 89% were seen once. V shed 3 bases and J 3 bases; nucleotides not matched to a gene: 5. The CDR3 has 16 amino acids. CDR1 and CDR2 from the germline V gene are MNHNS and SASEGT. This sequence originates from an adult with an advanced solid tumor such as melanoma, head and neck, liver or kidney cancer. The sample in question was CD4+ or CD8+ T cells sorted from blood, obtained in a trial of the OX40 agonist ivuxolimab. V gene TRBV6-1 combines with J gene TRBJ2-7; 13 bases match TRBD2. This CDR3 reads CASSETSGRISYEQYF. CDR3 sequence (DNA): TGTGCCAGCAGTGAGACTAGCGGGAGGATAAGCTACGAGCAGTACTTC.